Below, one T cell receptor beta chain is given with its context. What it binds is unknown. Because the CDR3 is missing its conserved closing phenylalanine or tryptophan, this is likely a read error. The DNA is left out, because the CDR3 cannot be placed on it with certainty; the CDR3 is given as TCRdb lists it. The sample originates from a study of CD8+CD57+ T cells in acquired aplastic anemia. About the study: Each DNA sample taken from sorted CD4+ and CD8+ cells came to about 3.2 ug on average. Study findings and constraints: With respect to CD8+ Simpson's diversity, patients and controls did not differ significantly.

For CDR3 and TCR beta VDJ profiling, genomic DNA was the template used. TCRdb reprocessed the reads with MiXCR, giving one entry per CDR3 protein. Of 400,000 to 450,000 distinct CDR3 sequences listed, about 70% were seen once; the top ten hold around 4%. The CDR3 contains 15 residues when both ends are counted. The germline CDR1 and CDR2 sequences are SNHLY and FYNNEI. Sequencing used sorted CD4+, CD8+, or CD8+CD57+ T cells (not recorded which) from PBMCs. This receptor was taken from a human donor in good health, serving as a control. The chain joins TRBV2 to TRBJ1-1. The CDR3 protein is CASSEAGVMATPSFR.